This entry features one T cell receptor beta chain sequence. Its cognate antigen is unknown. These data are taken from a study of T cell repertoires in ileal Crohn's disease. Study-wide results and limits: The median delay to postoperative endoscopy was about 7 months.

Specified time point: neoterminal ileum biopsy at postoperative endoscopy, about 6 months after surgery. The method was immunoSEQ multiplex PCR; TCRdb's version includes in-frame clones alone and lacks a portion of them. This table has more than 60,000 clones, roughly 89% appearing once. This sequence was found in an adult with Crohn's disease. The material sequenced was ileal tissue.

CDR3 sequence reads: CASSLIGNLDTQYF. The CDR3 DNA follows: TGTGCCAGCAGTTTAATCGGGAACCTGGATACGCAGTATTTT. The chain carries TRBV28 and TRBJ2-3, with a tentative D call TRBD2 (5 bases). Germline V gene lookup returns CDR1 MDHEN and CDR2 SYDVKM. There are 14 residues in the CDR3. V lost 2 bases, J lost 6 bases, and 12 bases lay in between.